Below are 30 T cell receptor beta chains sequenced from a single sample in a study of cytomegalovirus exposure and HLA in healthy donors. The PCR employed 60 Vbeta primers together with 13 Jbeta primers. Produced via immunoSEQ multiplex PCR; TCRdb's table is partial and in-frame only. This table holds more than 130,000 clones, approximately 73% found once. Sequencing was performed on PBMCs. These TCRs come from a human donor in good health.

This clone came up once. The J gene is TRBJ1-2, the V gene TRBV5-1; TRBD1 matches 7 bases. The CDR3 has 13 residues. CDR1 SGHRS and CDR2 YFSETQ come from the germline V gene. V was pared by 0 bases and J by 8 bases, with 4 bases of the junction left unmatched. CDR3 nucleotide sequence: TGCGCCAGCAGCTTGGGGGCAGGGGGAGGCTACACCTTC. It translates to CASSLGAGGGYTF. Using reference TRBV5-1 and TRBJ1-2 for the parts outside the CDR3, the full variable domain is KAGVTQTPRYLIKTRGQQVTLSCSPISGHRSVSWYQQTPGQGLQFLFEYFSETQRNKGNFPGRFSGRQFSNSRSEMNVSTLELGDSALYLCASSLGAGGGYTFGSGTRLTVV.

The chain carries TRBV6-1 and TRBJ1-2, with no clear D. Germline CDR1 reads MNHNS; CDR2 reads SASEGT. The length of the CDR3 is 12 residues. The V and J ends lost 3 bases and 5 bases respectively, with 7 bases between them. The CDR3 sequence is CASSDTGYGYTF. The CDR3 region has the DNA TGTGCCAGCAGTGACACGGGGTATGGCTACACCTTC.

The chain recombines TRBV7-3 with TRBJ2-3, with 8 bases fitting TRBD1. The CDR3 length is 14 residues. The ends lost 5 bases at V and 6 bases at J; junction bases unmatched: 7. Looked up from germline, CDR1 is SGHTA and CDR2 is FQGTGA. The CDR3 nucleotides are TGTGCCAGCAGCCCTCGGACAGGGAGGGATACGCAGTATTTT. The encoded protein is CASSPRTGRDTQYF.

The genes are TRBV27 and TRBJ2-7; TRBD2 agrees at 7 bases. The CDR3 sequence is 15 residues long. Germline CDR1 MNHEY, CDR2 SMNVEV (reference sequence). The V and J ends lost 5 bases and 2 bases, in that order; junction bases with no gene match: 9. CDR3 sequence reads: CASSPRRGRAYEQYF. For the CDR3, the DNA is TGTGCCAGCAGTCCCCGGCGGGGGAGGGCCTACGAGCAGTACTTC.

The count of this clone is one. V gene TRBV4-2 combines with J gene TRBJ2-2; no clear D. V was trimmed by 5 bases and J by 3 bases, leaving 10 bases between them. CDR3 length equals 14 residues. Germline V gene lookup returns CDR1 LGHNA and CDR2 YNFKEQ. This chain's CDR3 is CASSTNADTGELFF. The CDR3 DNA sequence: TGTGCCAGCAGCACAAATGCCGACACCGGGGAGCTGTTTTTT.

The CDR3 DNA reads as TGTGCCAGCAGTGAAGACTCTATAGCCGGGACAGGTGGCTACACCTTC. This translates into CASSEDSIAGTGGYTF. V and J are TRBV2 and TRBJ1-2, with TRBD1 matching over 8 bases. The CDR3 contains 16 residues. The junction had 11 bases not matched to a gene; V was cut back by 1 base and J by 7 bases. Germline values: CDR1 SNHLY, CDR2 FYNNEI.

The genes are TRBV4-2 and TRBJ1-6; a weak D match, TRBD1 (5 bases). This CDR3 has 15 residues. V was pared by 0 bases and J by 7 bases, with 10 bases between. The germline CDR1 and CDR2 sequences are LGHNA and YNFKEQ. The CDR3 nucleotides are TGTGCCAGCAGCCAAGAGGTAAGGGGAAATTCACCCCTCCACTTT. It translates to CASSQEVRGNSPLHF.

A single count supports this clone. J is TRBJ2-3 and V is TRBV9; 8 positions agree with TRBD2. Germline trimming cut 0 bases from V and 1 base from J; bases unmatched to any gene: 1. CDR1 and CDR2 from the germline V gene are SGDLS and YYNGEE. The CDR3 sequence is 15 residues long. The chain's CDR3 is CASSVAGGGTDTQYF. The CDR3 nucleotides are TGTGCCAGCAGCGTAGCCGGGGGGGGCACAGATACGCAGTATTTT.

The chain couples TRBV6-5 to TRBJ1-6, with 7 nucleotides matching TRBD1. Germline lookup yields CDR1 MNHEY and CDR2 SVGAGI. The CDR3 sequence is 14 residues long. V lost 5 bases and J lost 5; bases outside the gene matches: 3. The CDR3 region is CASSEGTDNSPLHF. The CDR3 region has the DNA TGTGCCAGCAGTGAAGGGACAGATAATTCACCCCTCCACTTT.

The rearrangement uses TRBV23-1 and TRBJ1-5; D is possibly TRBD1 (5 bases). TRBV23-1 is annotated as an ORF whose role is uncertain. V lost 6 bases to trimming and J lost 0 bases, with 9 bases between them. CDR3 length: 14 residues. The CDR3, as DNA: TGCGCCAGCAGGCGACAGTATAGCAATCAGCCCCAGCATTTT. This gives the protein CASRRQYSNQPQHF.

The V gene is TRBV7-9, the J gene TRBJ1-2; 7 bases fit TRBD1. Trimming cost V 5 bases and J 1 base; bases outside gene matches: 10. This CDR3 region has 16 residues. CDR1 SEHNR and CDR2 FQNEAQ come from the germline V gene (reference sequence). CDR3 region: CASSKDGQAYNYGYTF. CDR3 DNA: TGTGCCAGCAGCAAAGATGGACAGGCTTATAACTATGGCTACACCTTC.

The chain couples TRBV11-2 to TRBJ2-6; D perhaps matches TRBD1 (6 bases). The CDR3 length is 16 residues. The V gene's germline CDR1 is SGHAT and CDR2 FQNNGV. Trimming cost V 5 bases and J 4 bases, with 15 bases left between them. The CDR3 loop is CASSKGVGRGANVLTF. CDR3 DNA sequence: TGTGCCAGCAGCAAGGGGGTGGGCAGGGGGGCCAACGTCCTGACTTTC.

The chain joins TRBV9 to TRBJ1-3; 7 bases agree with TRBD1. V shed 4 bases, J shed 2 bases, and the junction held 9 bases outside the gene matches. This CDR3 region has 16 residues. Per germline, CDR1 SGDLS and CDR2 YYNGEE. The chain's CDR3 is CASSPDRVSPGNTIYF. The CDR3 nucleotides are TGTGCCAGCAGCCCTGACAGGGTCTCGCCTGGAAACACCATATATTTT.

The rearrangement joins TRBV5-1 to TRBJ2-3; a possible D gene is TRBD2 (6 bases). The germline V gene has CDR1 SGHRS and CDR2 YFSETQ. Trimming left V 3 bases short and J 5 bases short, with 16 bases between. This CDR3 contains 15 residues. DNA for the CDR3: TGCGCCAGCAGCTATACCGGGGGAGCCAGAGATACGCAGTATTTT. Translated, it gives CASSYTGGARDTQYF.

This rearrangement joins TRBV28 to TRBJ1-2; 8 bases are a match to TRBD1. V lost 3 bases, J lost 7 bases, and 10 bases stayed unmatched. The CDR3 sequence is 15 residues long. The germline gives CDR1 MDHEN, CDR2 SYDVKM. The CDR3 nucleotides read TGTGCCAGCAGTTTGGAATTGACAGGGGCGGCTGGCTACACCTTC. Its protein is CASSLELTGAAGYTF.

The genes are TRBV5-4 and TRBJ2-7; D may be TRBD2 (6 bases). The V gene's germline CDR1 is SGHNT and CDR2 YYREEE (reference sequence). The CDR3 has 17 residues. Trimming pared 2 bases from V and 4 bases from J, leaving 22 bases between. The CDR3 DNA is TGTGCCAGCAGCTTCCGTTCGTCTAGCGTGAGGGTTTACGAGCAGTACTTC. It codes for CASSFRSSSVRVYEQYF. Combining the CDR3 with reference TRBV5-4 and TRBJ2-7 gives the whole variable domain ETGVTQSPTHLIKTRGQQVTLRCSSQSGHNTVSWYQQALGQGPQFIFQYYREEENGRGNFPPRFSGLQFPNYSSELNVNALELDDSALYLCASSFRSSSVRVYEQYFGPGTRLTVT.

Only a few counts were recorded for this clone. The V and J genes are TRBV27 and TRBJ1-1; D is undetermined. Germline CDR1 reads MNHEY; CDR2 reads SMNVEV (reference sequence). V was shortened by 8 bases and J by 0 bases, with 10 bases between the two germline ends. The CDR3 runs to 13 residues. DNA for the CDR3: TGTGCCAGCGCGGAGTTAATGAACACTGAAGCTTTCTTT. It encodes CASAELMNTEAFF.

The sample holds a few counts of this clone. The rearrangement joins TRBV6-6 to TRBJ1-5; 7 bases agree with TRBD1. The V gene's germline CDR1 is MNHNY and CDR2 SVGAGI (reference sequence). The CDR3 has 14 amino acids. Unmatched junction bases numbered 8, after V lost 6 bases and J lost 6 bases. CDR3 sequence (DNA): TGTGCCAGCAGCCATACAGGGGTGCTTCAGCCCCAGCATTTT. It specifies CASSHTGVLQPQHF.

V and J are TRBV27 and TRBJ2-7; 8 nucleotides line up with TRBD1. The CDR3 contains 15 residues. CDR1 MNHEY and CDR2 SMNVEV come from the germline V gene (reference sequence). V lost 0 bases, J lost 4 bases, and 5 bases stayed unmatched. The CDR3 bases are TGTGCCAGCAGTTTATCATGGGACAGGAATTACGAGCAGTACTTC. It codes for CASSLSWDRNYEQYF.

This chain uses TRBV27 with TRBJ2-1, with 9 bases identical to TRBD2. There are 21 residues in the CDR3. V trimming: 7 bases; J trimming: 4 bases; junction bases outside the gene matches: 26. Germline CDR1 and CDR2: MNHEY and SMNVEV (reference sequence). The CDR3 nucleotides are TGTGCCAGCATCGGGACTCGGGGCTTGGCGGGAGGGCCTACTAATTACAATGAGCAGTTCTTC. Translation: CASIGTRGLAGGPTNYNEQFF.

The V call is TRBV6-6, the J call TRBJ1-1, with 7 bases that match TRBD1. The V gene end was trimmed by 6 bases and the J gene end by 4 bases; junction bases not matched to a gene: 8. Germline V lookup: CDR1 MNHNY, CDR2 SVGAGI (reference sequence). The CDR3 totals 14 residues. DNA for the CDR3: TGTGCCAGCAGACCCCCAGGGGGATCCACTGAAGCTTTCTTT. Residues: CASRPPGGSTEAFF.

This sequence joins TRBV2 and TRBJ2-1; TRBD2 might be the D (5 bases). V was cut by 4 bases and J by 8 bases, with 6 bases left in between. The germline gives CDR1 SNHLY, CDR2 FYNNEI. CDR3 length equals 11 residues. The CDR3 DNA reads as TGTGCCAGCAGTGGAGGGTATGAGCAGTTCTTC. Its protein product is CASSGGYEQFF.

The chain couples TRBV6-5 to TRBJ2-3, with 8 bases that match TRBD2. CDR3 length: 14 amino acids. The junction had 2 bases not matched to a gene; V was cut back by 1 base and J by 5 bases. CDR1 is MNHEY and CDR2 is SVGAGI in the germline V gene. Written as DNA, the CDR3 is TGTGCCAGCAGTTACTGGGCGGGAGGAGATACGCAGTATTTT. Encoded protein: CASSYWAGGDTQYF.

The V gene is TRBV6-1, the J gene TRBJ2-7; 13 positions match TRBD2. J lost 2 bases, V lost 10 bases, and 5 bases had no gene match. This CDR3 spans 14 amino acids. Germline CDR1 MNHNS, CDR2 SASEGT. CDR3 amino acids: CATRGLAGTYEQYF. The CDR3, as DNA: TGTGCCACCCGGGGACTAGCGGGGACCTACGAGCAGTACTTC.

The J gene is TRBJ2-7, the V gene TRBV2, with a weak D call TRBD1 (5 bases). This CDR3 has 13 amino acids. In germline, CDR1 is SNHLY, CDR2 FYNNEI. V lost 3 bases and J lost 3, with 9 bases in between. CDR3 residues: CASSEGQDYEQYF. CDR3 coding DNA: TGTGCCAGCAGTGAGGGGCAGGACTACGAGCAGTACTTC.

The chain employs TRBV19 and TRBJ2-7; 12 positions match TRBD1. J was trimmed by 0 bases and V by 6 bases; bases with no gene match: 6. The CDR3 extends over 16 amino acids. Germline-derived CDR1 and CDR2 are LNHDA and SQIVND (reference sequence). The CDR3 DNA is TGTGCCAGTAGCCTCGGGACAGGGGGCGACTCCTACGAGCAGTACTTC. This gives the protein CASSLGTGGDSYEQYF.

The chain couples TRBV9 to TRBJ2-7; D may be TRBD1 (6 bases). Germline V CDR1 and CDR2: SGDLS, YYNGEE. Trimming shortened V by 3 bases and J by 7 bases, and 14 bases separated the two germline ends. The CDR3 loop spans 13 amino acids. The CDR3 sequence: CASSAGDSREQYF. DNA for the CDR3: TGTGCCAGCAGCGCAGGGGATTCGAGAGAGCAGTACTTC.

The J gene is TRBJ1-2, the V gene TRBV5-4; the D gene is possibly TRBD1 (5 bases). The V end was cut by 0 bases, the J end by 8 bases, with 14 bases between. The CDR3 has 14 residues. Germline CDR1 is SGHNT and CDR2 is YYREEE (reference sequence). The CDR3 spells CASSLGQLLRGYTF. The CDR3 DNA sequence: TGTGCCAGCAGCTTGGGACAGCTCCTAAGAGGCTACACCTTC. The whole variable domain, filled in from reference TRBV5-4 and TRBJ1-2, reads ETGVTQSPTHLIKTRGQQVTLRCSSQSGHNTVSWYQQALGQGPQFIFQYYREEENGRGNFPPRFSGLQFPNYSSELNVNALELDDSALYLCASSLGQLLRGYTFGSGTRLTVV.

The chain carries TRBV2 and TRBJ1-1, with TRBD1 identical over 8 bases. The V segment lost 5 bases and the J segment 2 bases; nucleotides outside the gene matches: 7. From germline, CDR1 is SNHLY and CDR2 FYNNEI. The CDR3 is made up of 15 amino acids. CDR3 residues: CASSSQGQANTEAFF. CDR3 nucleotide sequence: TGTGCCAGCAGTAGTCAGGGACAGGCTAACACTGAAGCTTTCTTT. The full variable domain, its missing parts supplied by reference TRBV2 and TRBJ1-1, is EPEVTQTPSHQVTQMGQEVILRCVPISNHLYFYWYRQILGQKVEFLVSFYNNEISEKSEIFDDQFSVERPDGSNFTLKIRSTKLEDSAMYFCASSSQGQANTEAFFGQGTRLTVV.

V is TRBV7-2 and J is TRBJ2-1; 11 nucleotides match TRBD2. There are 15 residues in the CDR3. Germline V gene lookup returns CDR1 SGHTA and CDR2 FQGNSA. Trimming took 5 bases from V and 4 from J; bases not matched to a gene: 4. The CDR3 DNA reads as TGTGCCAGCAGCCCTAGGACTAGCGGGTACAATGAGCAGTTCTTC. Amino acids: CASSPRTSGYNEQFF.